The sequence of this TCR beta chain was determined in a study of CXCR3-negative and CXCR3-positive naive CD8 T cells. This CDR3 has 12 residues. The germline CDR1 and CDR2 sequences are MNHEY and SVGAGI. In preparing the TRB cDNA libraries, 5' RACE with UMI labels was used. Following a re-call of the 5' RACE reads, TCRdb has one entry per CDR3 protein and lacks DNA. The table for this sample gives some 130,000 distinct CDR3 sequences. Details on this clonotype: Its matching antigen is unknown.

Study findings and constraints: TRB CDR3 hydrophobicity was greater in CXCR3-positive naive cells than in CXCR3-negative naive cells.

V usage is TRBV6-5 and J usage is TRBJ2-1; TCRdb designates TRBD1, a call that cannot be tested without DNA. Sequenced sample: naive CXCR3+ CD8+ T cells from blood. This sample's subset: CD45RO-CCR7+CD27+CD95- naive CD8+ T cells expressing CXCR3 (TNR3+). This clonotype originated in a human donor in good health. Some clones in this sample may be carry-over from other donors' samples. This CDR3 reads CASSYGRTEQFF.